Ten or more counts support the clone carrying this T cell receptor (beta chain). The sample comes from a study of T cells in Graves' hyperthyroidism and ophthalmopathy. RNA transcripts served as the template for amplifying TCR beta CDR3 regions. TCR CDR3 regions were first amplified by RT-PCR with HTBI primers. TCRdb re-derived calls from the multiplex PCR reads in MiXCR, one entry per CDR3 protein. Of roughly 700,000 distinct CDR3 sequences listed, 12% to 15% are singletons. V lost 2 bases and J lost 0, with 11 bases in between. The V gene's germline CDR1 is MNHEY and CDR2 SVGEGT. The CDR3 sequence is 16 residues long. Clinical symptoms, serum thyroxine and TRAb, thyroid ultrasound and orbital computed tomography were used for the diagnoses.

This receptor was identified in a woman aged 18-30 years with Graves' hyperthyroidism. The chain couples TRBV6-2 or TRBV6-3 to TRBJ1-5, with D uncertain. Source material: blood. The chain's CDR3 is CASSYRLIYSNQPQHF. The CDR3 DNA sequence: TGTGCCAGCAGTTACCGACTGATCTATAGCAATCAGCCCCAGCATTTT.